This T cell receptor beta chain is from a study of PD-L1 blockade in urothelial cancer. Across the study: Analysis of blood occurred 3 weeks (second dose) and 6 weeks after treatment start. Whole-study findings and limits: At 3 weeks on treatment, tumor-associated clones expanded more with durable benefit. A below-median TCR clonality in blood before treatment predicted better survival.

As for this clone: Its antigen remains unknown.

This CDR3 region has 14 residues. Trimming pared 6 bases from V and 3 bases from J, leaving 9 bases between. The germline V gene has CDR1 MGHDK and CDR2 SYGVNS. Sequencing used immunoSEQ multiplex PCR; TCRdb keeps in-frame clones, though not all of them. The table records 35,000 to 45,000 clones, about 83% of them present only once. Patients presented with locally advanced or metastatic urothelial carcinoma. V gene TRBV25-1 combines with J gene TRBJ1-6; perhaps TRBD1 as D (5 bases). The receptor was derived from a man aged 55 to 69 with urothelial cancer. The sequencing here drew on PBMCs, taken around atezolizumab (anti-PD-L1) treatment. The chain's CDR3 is CASSLGGYNSPLHF. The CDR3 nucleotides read TGTGCCAGCAGCCTCGGGGGCTATAATTCACCCCTCCACTTT.